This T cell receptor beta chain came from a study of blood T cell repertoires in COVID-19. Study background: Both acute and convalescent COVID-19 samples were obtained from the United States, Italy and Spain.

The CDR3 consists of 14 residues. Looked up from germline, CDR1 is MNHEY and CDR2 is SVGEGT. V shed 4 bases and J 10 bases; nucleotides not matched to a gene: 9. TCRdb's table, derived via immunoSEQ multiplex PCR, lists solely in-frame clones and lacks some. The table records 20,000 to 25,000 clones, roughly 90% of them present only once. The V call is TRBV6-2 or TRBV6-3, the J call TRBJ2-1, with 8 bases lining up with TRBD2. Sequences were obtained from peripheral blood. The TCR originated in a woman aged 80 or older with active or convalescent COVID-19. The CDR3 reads CASSFSGVPWEQFF. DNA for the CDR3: TGTGCCAGCAGTTTTAGCGGGGTCCCCTGGGAGCAGTTCTTC.